The 32 T cell receptor beta chains listed next were all sequenced from one sample in a study of T cell responses to AZD1222 COVID-19 vaccine. Assay: immunoSEQ multiplex PCR; the TCRdb copy retains only in-frame clones and omits some. The sample has 150,000 or so clones; 90% to 95% are singletons. The sequences come from peripheral blood, collected on day 0 of AZD1222 vaccination. The source of these receptors is an adult in good health.

The DNA for the CDR3 is TGTGCCAGTAGCCGCCCGGGGGTGCGGGGCAATGAGCAGTTCTTC. Its protein product is CASSRPGVRGNEQFF. V and J are TRBV19 and TRBJ2-1; TRBD2 is a possible D gene (6 bases). V lost 6 bases to trimming and J lost 6 bases, with 18 bases between them. The CDR3 extends over 15 amino acids. Germline loops: CDR1 LNHDA, CDR2 SQIVND (reference sequence).

The chain is built from TRBV7-2 and TRBJ2-7; D not resolved. Per germline, CDR1 SGHTA and CDR2 FQGNSA. The CDR3 extends over 14 amino acids. Trimming left V 1 base short and J 2 bases short, with 9 bases between. The DNA of the CDR3 is TGTGCCAGCAGCTTAGTCTACGCGACCTACGAGCAGTACTTC. Translated: CASSLVYATYEQYF. Based on the CDR3 plus reference TRBV7-2 and TRBJ2-7, the full variable domain is GAGVSQSPSNKVTEKGKDVELRCDPISGHTALYWYRQSLGQGLEFLIYFQGNSAPDKSGLPSDRFSAERTGGSVSTLTIQRTQQEDSAVYLCASSLVYATYEQYFGPGTRLTVT.

The chain joins TRBV30 to TRBJ1-2, with D tentatively TRBD1 (6 bases). The CDR3 length is 15 residues. V was trimmed by 0 bases and J by 3 bases, leaving 14 bases between them. CDR1 and CDR2 from the germline V gene are GTSNPN and SVGIG (reference sequence). Here the CDR3 reads CAWSVKSAGDYGYTF. Written as DNA, the CDR3 is TGTGCCTGGAGTGTAAAGTCGGCAGGGGACTATGGCTACACCTTC.

This sequence joins TRBV3-1 (or the pseudogene TRBV3-2) and TRBJ1-2, with TRBD1 identical over 7 bases. With V trimmed by 0 bases and J by 6 bases, 1 base remained unmatched. The CDR3 has 13 amino acids. Germline CDR1 and CDR2: LGHDT and YNNKEL (reference sequence). CDR3 amino acids: CASSQEQGNGYTF. CDR3 sequence (DNA): TGTGCCAGCAGCCAAGAACAGGGGAATGGCTACACCTTC.

This clone was recorded once. DNA for the CDR3: TGTGCCAGCAGTTTGGGACTAGCGGCGGTCGGGGAGCTGTTTTTT. Translating gives CASSLGLAAVGELFF. The chain has TRBV2 and TRBJ2-2; 11 bases are shared with TRBD2. The CDR3 totals 15 residues. Losses at the gene ends were 5 bases for V and 7 bases for J; bases not matched to a gene: 6. Germline V gene lookup returns CDR1 SNHLY and CDR2 FYNNEI.

V gene TRBV7-6 combines with J gene TRBJ2-5; 7 positions agree with TRBD1. The V gene end was trimmed by 4 bases and the J gene end by 4 bases; junction bases not matched to a gene: 9. The CDR3 runs to 15 residues. Germline V lookup: CDR1 SGHVS, CDR2 FNYEAQ. In DNA, the CDR3 is TGTGCCAGCAGCTACGAGGGGGCCTTCAGAGAGACCCAGTACTTC. It is translated as CASSYEGAFRETQYF.

V is TRBV28 and J is TRBJ2-3; D gene uncertain. The CDR3 runs to 18 residues. Germline lookup yields CDR1 MDHEN and CDR2 SYDVKM. The V gene lost 3 bases and the J gene lost 0 bases, with 19 bases spanning the gap. CDR3 coding DNA: TGTGCCAGCAGTTTTCCCCGTCCTAGGGTATCTAGCACAGATACGCAGTATTTT. Protein sequence: CASSFPRPRVSSTDTQYF.

The chain combines TRBV11-2 with TRBJ1-1; no clear D. The V end was cut by 1 base, the J end by 4 bases, with 13 bases between. The CDR3 contains 15 residues. The germline CDR1 and CDR2 sequences are SGHAT and FQNNGV. The CDR3 DNA reads TGTGCCAGCAGCTTAGCTAGCCCACAGTTCACTGAAGCTTTCTTT. As protein: CASSLASPQFTEAFF.

The J gene is TRBJ2-7, the V gene TRBV11-1; maybe TRBD1 (5 bases). Germline assignment: CDR1 SGHAT and CDR2 FQDESV (reference sequence). There are 15 residues in the CDR3. V dropped 5 bases and J dropped 2 bases, with 16 bases sitting between them. CDR3 loop: CASSPQSDRAYEQYF. The CDR3 nucleotides are TGTGCCAGCAGCCCGCAGTCTGACAGAGCCTACGAGCAGTACTTC.

The chain uses TRBV9 and TRBJ1-1, with 8 bases aligning to TRBD1. Germline V gene lookup returns CDR1 SGDLS and CDR2 YYNGEE. The length of the CDR3 is 14 residues. Unmatched junction bases numbered 2, after V lost 3 bases and J lost 1 base. CDR3 coding DNA: TGTGCCAGCAGCGAGCAGGGGGCGAACACTGAAGCTTTCTTT. It encodes CASSEQGANTEAFF.

This chain links TRBV4-3 with TRBJ2-5; a weak D match, TRBD1 (5 bases). CDR1 LGHNA and CDR2 YSLEER come from the germline V gene. Trimming shortened V by 2 bases and J by 5 bases, and 15 bases separated the two germline ends. This CDR3 spans 15 amino acids. The CDR3 DNA is TGCGCCAGCAGCCAAACTATTCAGGGTCGGGAGACCCAGTACTTC. This sequence encodes CASSQTIQGRETQYF.

The chain recombines TRBV28 with TRBJ2-5, with 8 bases identical to TRBD1. Trimming took 6 bases from V and 2 from J; bases not matched to a gene: 2. The CDR3 is made up of 13 amino acids. CDR1 is MDHEN, CDR2 SYDVKM, per germline. The CDR3 spells CASSWTGQETQYF. CDR3 coding DNA: TGTGCCAGCAGCTGGACAGGGCAAGAGACCCAGTACTTC.

V is TRBV7-2 and J is TRBJ2-3; D gene uncertain. Trimming took 0 bases from V and 3 from J, leaving 7 bases between them. Germline CDR1 reads SGHTA; CDR2 reads FQGNSA. CDR3 length: 14 residues. CDR3 DNA sequence: TGTGCCAGCAGCTTAGCCTCAGATACAGATACGCAGTATTTT. Protein sequence: CASSLASDTDTQYF. Combining the CDR3 with reference TRBV7-2 and TRBJ2-3 gives the whole variable domain GAGVSQSPSNKVTEKGKDVELRCDPISGHTALYWYRQSLGQGLEFLIYFQGNSAPDKSGLPSDRFSAERTGGSVSTLTIQRTQQEDSAVYLCASSLASDTDTQYFGPGTRLTVL.

The rearrangement links TRBV12-3 or TRBV12-4 to TRBJ1-6, with D hard to call. The CDR3 is made up of 12 amino acids. V dropped 2 bases and J dropped 13 bases, with 9 bases sitting between them. In nucleotides, the CDR3 is TGTGCCAGCAGTTTATATCGATCCCCCCTCCACTTT. Translation: CASSLYRSPLHF.

The V gene is TRBV18, the J gene TRBJ2-3; 13 nucleotides line up with TRBD2. The CDR3 is 16 amino acids. Germline V gene lookup returns CDR1 KGHSH and CDR2 LQKENI. J lost 4 bases, V lost 6 bases, and 7 bases had no gene match. The CDR3 loop reads CASSWTSGSSADTQYF. The CDR3 DNA sequence: TGTGCCAGCTCTTGGACTAGCGGGAGTTCTGCAGATACGCAGTATTTT.

The V and J genes are TRBV10-2 and TRBJ2-3; 9 bases agree with TRBD1. Germline trimming cut 7 bases from V and 2 bases from J; bases unmatched to any gene: 16. This CDR3 spans 18 amino acids. In germline, CDR1 is WSHSY, CDR2 SAAADI. The CDR3 DNA reads as TGCGCCAGCACTGGACAGGGGTTAGGGGGAGGGTCCACAGATACGCAGTATTTT. This codes for CASTGQGLGGGSTDTQYF.

This clone was seen once. The rearrangement uses TRBV20-1 and TRBJ2-2; D possibly corresponds to TRBD1 (6 bases). V shed 3 bases and J shed 1 base, with 9 bases lying between them. The germline V gene encodes CDR1 DFQATT and CDR2 SNEGSKA (reference sequence). This CDR3 is 14 amino acids long. CDR3 in amino acids: CSASKTGNTGELFF. DNA of the CDR3: TGCAGTGCTAGTAAGACAGGGAACACCGGGGAGCTGTTTTTT.

The chain is built from TRBV7-2 and TRBJ1-4, with a weak D call TRBD1 (5 bases). The CDR3 covers 14 residues. V was clipped by 5 bases and J by 4 bases, with 11 bases between them. Germline values: CDR1 SGHTA, CDR2 FQGNSA. In DNA, the CDR3 is TGTGCCAGCAGCGAACGACAGATTAATGAAAAACTGTTTTTT. Protein: CASSERQINEKLFF. Full variable domain (outside the CDR3, taken from reference TRBV7-2 and TRBJ1-4): GAGVSQSPSNKVTEKGKDVELRCDPISGHTALYWYRQSLGQGLEFLIYFQGNSAPDKSGLPSDRFSAERTGGSVSTLTIQRTQQEDSAVYLCASSERQINEKLFFGSGTQLSVL.

The CDR3 is CASSRREGPQETQYF. In DNA form, the CDR3 reads TGCGCCAGCTCCAGACGGGAGGGCCCTCAAGAGACCCAGTACTTC. This sequence joins TRBV10-2 and TRBJ2-5; 8 bases are a match to TRBD2. V was clipped by 8 bases and J by 2 bases; unmatched bases: 10. This CDR3 comprises 15 residues. CDR1 and CDR2 (germline): WSHSY, SAAADI.

This chain connects TRBV11-1 to TRBJ2-1; D not certain. With 3 bases removed from V and 0 bases from J, the gap between germline ends came to 9 bases. Germline assignment: CDR1 SGHAT and CDR2 FQDESV (reference sequence). There are 15 residues in the CDR3. DNA for the CDR3: TGTGCCAGCAGCTTTTTATCGAGCTCCTACAATGAGCAGTTCTTC. Amino acids: CASSFLSSSYNEQFF. Supplemented by reference TRBV11-1 and TRBJ2-1, the full variable domain reads EAEVAQSPRYKITEKSQAVAFWCDPISGHATLYWYRQILGQGPELLVQFQDESVVDDSQLPKDRFSAERLKGVDSTLKIQPAELGDSAMYLCASSFLSSSYNEQFFGPGTRLTVL.

V gene TRBV3-1 (or the pseudogene TRBV3-2) combines with J gene TRBJ2-2; 8 bases are a match to TRBD2. V gave up 2 bases and J gave up 6 bases; unmatched junction bases: 5. Germline CDR1 and CDR2: LGHDT and YNNKEL (reference sequence). This CDR3 has 15 amino acids. CDR3 sequence reads: CASSQSGSGAGELFF. CDR3 coding DNA: TGTGCCAGCAGCCAAAGCGGGAGCGGGGCCGGGGAGCTGTTTTTT.

This rearrangement joins TRBV7-9 to TRBJ1-1, with 9 nucleotides matching TRBD1. The germline CDR1 and CDR2 sequences are SEHNR and FQNEAQ (reference sequence). CDR3 length: 16 residues. Losses at the gene ends were 5 bases for V and 1 base for J; bases not matched to a gene: 8. CDR3 loop: CASSDRQGDGNTEAFF. The CDR3 coding sequence is TGTGCCAGCAGCGATCGACAGGGGGACGGGAACACTGAAGCTTTCTTT.

The count of this clone is one. This rearrangement joins TRBV7-2 to TRBJ2-3; 9 nucleotides agree with TRBD1. V gave up 3 bases and J gave up 2 bases; unmatched junction bases: 3. The CDR3 covers 15 residues. In germline, CDR1 is SGHTA, CDR2 FQGNSA. The CDR3, as DNA: TGTGCCAGCAGCTTGGACAGGGGATCCACAGATACGCAGTATTTT. This encodes CASSLDRGSTDTQYF. Based on the CDR3 plus reference TRBV7-2 and TRBJ2-3, the full variable domain is GAGVSQSPSNKVTEKGKDVELRCDPISGHTALYWYRQSLGQGLEFLIYFQGNSAPDKSGLPSDRFSAERTGGSVSTLTIQRTQQEDSAVYLCASSLDRGSTDTQYFGPGTRLTVL.

As regards this clone: No DNA is shown, since the ends of the CDR3 on it are uncertain; the CDR3 is the one TCRdb lists. The chain recombines TRBV6-5 with TRBJ1-6; the tabulated D call, TRBD1, remains unverified against the DNA. Ends included, the CDR3 has 14 residues. Germline V lookup: CDR1 MNHEY, CDR2 SVGAGI. This chain's CDR3 is CASILDRGNSPLHF.

The V call is TRBV2, the J call TRBJ2-7; D ambiguous. V lost 0 bases and J 3 bases, leaving 6 bases between the germline ends. Per germline, CDR1 SNHLY and CDR2 FYNNEI. CDR3 length: 13 amino acids. CDR3 in DNA: TGTGCCAGCAGTGAAGCTATGGGCTACGAGCAGTACTTC. Translated, it gives CASSEAMGYEQYF.

The rearrangement uses TRBV9 and TRBJ2-1; no clear D gene. V shed 2 bases and J shed 0 bases, with 15 bases lying between them. This CDR3 region has 17 residues. Germline CDR1 is SGDLS and CDR2 is YYNGEE. CDR3 in amino acids: CASSVHGNSLSYNEQFF. In DNA form, the CDR3 reads TGTGCCAGCAGCGTTCACGGTAACTCCCTCTCCTACAATGAGCAGTTCTTC. The full variable domain, completed using reference TRBV9 and TRBJ2-1, is DSGVTQTPKHLITATGQRVTLRCSPRSGDLSVYWYQQSLDQGLQFLIQYYNGEERAKGNILERFSAQQFPDLHSELNLSSLELGDSALYFCASSVHGNSLSYNEQFFGPGTRLTVL.

This clone was seen once. This rearrangement joins TRBV27 to TRBJ2-7; TRBD2 agrees at 8 bases. The CDR3 spans 12 residues. With V trimmed by 7 bases and J by 6 bases, 5 bases remained unmatched. CDR1 and CDR2 (germline): MNHEY, SMNVEV (reference sequence). CDR3: CASNFGGGEQYF. In DNA, the CDR3 is TGTGCCAGCAACTTCGGGGGGGGCGAGCAGTACTTC.

The chain carries TRBV5-1 and TRBJ2-1; D may be TRBD1 or TRBD2 (5 bases each). Germline V CDR1 and CDR2: SGHRS, YFSETQ. CDR3 size: 14 residues. V lost 0 bases to trimming and J lost 4 bases, with 8 bases between them. CDR3 protein: CASSLGGGYNEQFF. CDR3 sequence (DNA): TGCGCCAGCAGCTTGGGGGGCGGGTACAATGAGCAGTTCTTC.

The chain couples TRBV18 to TRBJ1-5; 8 bases fit TRBD1. Losses at the gene ends were 2 bases for V and 6 bases for J; bases not matched to a gene: 0. The germline V gene has CDR1 KGHSH and CDR2 LQKENI. The CDR3 totals 13 residues. The CDR3 here is CASSPDRGQPQHF. As DNA, the CDR3 is TGTGCCAGCTCACCAGACAGGGGTCAGCCCCAGCATTTT.

This chain joins TRBV9 and TRBJ2-7; D is unclear. This CDR3 region has 12 residues. Germline V lookup: CDR1 SGDLS, CDR2 YYNGEE. V gave up 4 bases and J gave up 4 bases, with 9 bases separating them. In DNA form, the CDR3 reads TGTGCCAGCAGCCCCGACCAGTACGAGCAGTACTTC. Translation: CASSPDQYEQYF.

The chain carries TRBV29-1 and TRBJ1-2; D not resolved. Germline V gives CDR1 SQVTM, CDR2 ANQGSEA. The CDR3 contains 14 residues. Trimming cost V 0 bases and J 4 bases, with 12 bases left between them. CDR3 loop: CSVEDRRGSYGYTF. The CDR3 DNA is TGCAGCGTTGAAGATAGGCGGGGATCCTATGGCTACACCTTC.

This chain links TRBV11-3 with TRBJ2-1, with 9 nucleotides matching TRBD1. The trim removed 5 bases at V and 1 base at J, leaving 9 bases unmatched. Germline assignment: CDR1 SGHNT and CDR2 YENEEA. The CDR3 loop spans 17 amino acids. The CDR3 DNA reads TGTGCCAGCAGCCAAGAGGGACAGGGAGAGTCCTACAATGAGCAGTTCTTC. Its protein is CASSQEGQGESYNEQFF.